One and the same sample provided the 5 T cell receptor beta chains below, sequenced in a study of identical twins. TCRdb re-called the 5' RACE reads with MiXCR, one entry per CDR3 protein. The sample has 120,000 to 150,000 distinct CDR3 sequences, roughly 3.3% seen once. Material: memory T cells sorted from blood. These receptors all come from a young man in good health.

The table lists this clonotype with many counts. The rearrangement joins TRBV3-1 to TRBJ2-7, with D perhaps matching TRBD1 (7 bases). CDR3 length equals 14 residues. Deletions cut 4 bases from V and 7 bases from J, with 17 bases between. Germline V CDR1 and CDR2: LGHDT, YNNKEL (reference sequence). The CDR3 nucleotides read TGTGCCAGCAGCCCTAGACAGGGCGGAGGGGAGCAGTACTTC. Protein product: CASSPRQGGGEQYF.

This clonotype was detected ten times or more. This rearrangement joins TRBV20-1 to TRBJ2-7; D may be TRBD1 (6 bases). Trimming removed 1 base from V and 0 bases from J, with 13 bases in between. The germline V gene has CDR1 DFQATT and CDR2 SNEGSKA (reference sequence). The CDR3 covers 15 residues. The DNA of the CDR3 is TGCAGTGCTAGAGCCCCAGACAGGTTCTCCTACGAGCAGTACTTC. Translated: CSARAPDRFSYEQYF.

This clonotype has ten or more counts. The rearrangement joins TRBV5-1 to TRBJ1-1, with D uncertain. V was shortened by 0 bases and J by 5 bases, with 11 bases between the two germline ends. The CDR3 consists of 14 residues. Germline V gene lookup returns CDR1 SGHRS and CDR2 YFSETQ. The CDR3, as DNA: TGCGCCAGCAGCTTGGCCGTACGGGAAACTGAAGCTTTCTTT. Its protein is CASSLAVRETEAFF.

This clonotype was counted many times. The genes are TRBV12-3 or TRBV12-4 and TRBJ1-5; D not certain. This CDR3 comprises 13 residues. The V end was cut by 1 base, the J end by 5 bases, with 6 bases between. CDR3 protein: CASSLESDQPQHF. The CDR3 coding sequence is TGTGCCAGCAGTTTAGAATCGGATCAGCCCCAGCATTTT.

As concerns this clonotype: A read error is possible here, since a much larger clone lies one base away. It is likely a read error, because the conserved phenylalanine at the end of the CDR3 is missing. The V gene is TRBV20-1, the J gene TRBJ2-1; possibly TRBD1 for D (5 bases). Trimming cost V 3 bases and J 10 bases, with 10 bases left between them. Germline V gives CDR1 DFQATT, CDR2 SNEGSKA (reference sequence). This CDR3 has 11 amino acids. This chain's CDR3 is CSARWGQEQFY. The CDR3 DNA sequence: TGCAGTGCTAGGTGGGGCCAAGAGCAGTTCTAC.